These T cell receptor beta chains were read from a single sample in a study of blood T cell repertoires in COVID-19. Profiling relied on immunoSEQ multiplex PCR, and the TCRdb table lists in-frame clones only, not all of them. The repertoire consists of over 95,000 clones, with around 89% occurring once and the leading ten covering approximately 19%. Source material: peripheral blood. All receptors derive from a human donor with acute or convalescent COVID-19. The donor label of this sample is uncertain. CDR3s include the opening cysteine and the closing phenylalanine or tryptophan. The order of the fields is V gene, J gene, clone size, D gene, CDR3 protein, CDR3 DNA. D genes are given only for firm matches. Rows give clone size only sometimes, using once, few, many, or a class for an expanded clone.

V gene: TRBV19
J gene: TRBJ2-5
clone size: -
D gene: TRBD1
CDR3 protein: CASAWGQQETQYF
CDR3 DNA: TGTGCCAGTGCCTGGGGACAGCAAGAGACCCAGTACTTC

V gene: TRBV12-3/TRBV12-4
J gene: TRBJ1-4
clone size: -
D gene: -
CDR3 protein: CASSPRLNEKLFF
CDR3 DNA: TGTGCCAGCAGTCCGAGATTAAATGAAAAACTGTTTTTT

V gene: TRBV30
J gene: TRBJ1-1
clone size: -
D gene: -
CDR3 protein: CAWLRGRLEAFF
CDR3 DNA: TGTGCCTGGCTCAGGGGTCGGCTTGAAGCTTTCTTT

V gene: TRBV9
J gene: TRBJ1-2
clone size: -
D gene: -
CDR3 protein: CASSVQAGRRDTYGYTF
CDR3 DNA: TGTGCCAGCAGCGTACAAGCGGGGAGGAGAGATACCTATGGCTACACCTTC

V gene: TRBV6-5
J gene: TRBJ2-2
clone size: once
D gene: TRBD1
CDR3 protein: CASSRTGNTGELFF
CDR3 DNA: TGTGCCAGCAGTCGGACAGGGAACACCGGGGAGCTGTTTTTT

V gene: TRBV7-9
J gene: TRBJ1-2
clone size: -
D gene: -
CDR3 protein: CASSLQTTDGYTF
CDR3 DNA: TGTGCCAGCAGCTTGCAGACTACCGATGGCTACACCTTC

V gene: TRBV10-3
J gene: TRBJ1-1
clone size: -
D gene: -
CDR3 protein: CAISDAASARSEAFF
CDR3 DNA: TGTGCCATCAGTGATGCAGCAAGTGCGAGGTCTGAAGCTTTCTTT

V gene: TRBV7-8
J gene: TRBJ1-3
clone size: -
D gene: -
CDR3 protein: CASSRDVSSGNTIYF
CDR3 DNA: TGTGCCAGCAGCCGAGACGTGAGCTCTGGAAACACCATATATTTT

V gene: TRBV11-2
J gene: TRBJ1-1
clone size: -
D gene: -
CDR3 protein: CASSVTVLNTEAFF
CDR3 DNA: TGTGCCAGCAGCGTGACAGTTTTGAACACTGAAGCTTTCTTT

V gene: TRBV19
J gene: TRBJ2-1
clone size: -
D gene: -
CDR3 protein: CATMARGTTYYNEQFF
CDR3 DNA: TGTGCCACCATGGCTAGGGGAACCACCTACTACAATGAGCAGTTCTTC

V gene: TRBV7-9
J gene: TRBJ2-1
clone size: -
D gene: TRBD2
CDR3 protein: CASSLAGGPYNEQFF
CDR3 DNA: TGTGCCAGCAGCTTAGCGGGAGGGCCCTACAATGAGCAGTTCTTC

V gene: TRBV7-9
J gene: TRBJ1-3
clone size: -
D gene: -
CDR3 protein: CASSLAAGSRNAGNTIYF
CDR3 DNA: TGTGCCAGCAGCTTAGCGGCCGGGTCCCGAAACGCCGGAAACACCATATATTTT

V gene: TRBV19
J gene: TRBJ1-1
clone size: few
D gene: -
CDR3 protein: CASNPALNTEAFF
CDR3 DNA: TGTGCCAGTAACCCCGCGTTGAACACTGAAGCTTTCTTT

V gene: TRBV5-1
J gene: TRBJ2-2
clone size: -
D gene: TRBD2
CDR3 protein: CASSPGLARTGELFF
CDR3 DNA: TGCGCCAGCAGCCCGGGACTAGCGCGCACCGGGGAGCTGTTTTTT

V gene: TRBV7-8
J gene: TRBJ1-1
clone size: -
D gene: -
CDR3 protein: CASSLGQGNTEAFF
CDR3 DNA: TGTGCCAGCAGCTTAGGTCAGGGTAACACTGAAGCTTTCTTT

V gene: TRBV7-2
J gene: TRBJ2-5
clone size: -
D gene: -
CDR3 protein: CASSLDLETQYF
CDR3 DNA: TGTGCCAGCAGCCTGGACTTGGAGACCCAGTACTTC

V gene: TRBV7-9
J gene: TRBJ2-7
clone size: few
D gene: -
CDR3 protein: CASSPRGGSYEQYF
CDR3 DNA: TGTGCCAGCAGCCCCCGGGGAGGCTCCTACGAGCAGTACTTC

V gene: TRBV11-1
J gene: TRBJ2-7
clone size: -
D gene: TRBD1
CDR3 protein: CASSPTGTYEQYF
CDR3 DNA: TGTGCCAGCAGCCCGACAGGGACCTACGAGCAGTACTTC

V gene: TRBV6-5
J gene: TRBJ2-7
clone size: -
D gene: -
CDR3 protein: CASTREASEQYF
CDR3 DNA: TGTGCCAGCACCAGGGAGGCAAGCGAGCAGTACTTC

V gene: TRBV7-9
J gene: TRBJ2-1
clone size: -
D gene: -
CDR3 protein: CASSGPFMARSSYNEQFF
CDR3 DNA: TGTGCCAGCAGCGGCCCCTTTATGGCGAGGAGCTCCTACAATGAGCAGTTCTTC

V gene: TRBV4-1
J gene: TRBJ1-1
clone size: -
D gene: TRBD1
CDR3 protein: CASSQDKWETGEAFF
CDR3 DNA: TGCGCCAGCAGCCAAGATAAATGGGAGACAGGGGAAGCTTTCTTT

V gene: TRBV23-1
J gene: TRBJ2-1
clone size: -
D gene: TRBD1
CDR3 protein: CASSPLGAGQGGSFIYNEQFF
CDR3 DNA: TGCGCCAGCAGTCCGCTTGGGGCGGGACAGGGTGGAAGTTTTATCTACAATGAGCAGTTCTTC

V gene: TRBV30
J gene: TRBJ1-1
clone size: -
D gene: TRBD1
CDR3 protein: CAWSITGGDTEAFF
CDR3 DNA: TGTGCCTGGAGTATCACAGGGGGCGACACTGAAGCTTTCTTT

V gene: TRBV6-5
J gene: TRBJ2-5
clone size: -
D gene: -
CDR3 protein: CASRGGTQSWETQYF
CDR3 DNA: TGTGCCAGCAGGGGCGGGACGCAAAGCTGGGAGACCCAGTACTTC

V gene: TRBV6-5
J gene: TRBJ1-2
clone size: -
D gene: -
CDR3 protein: CASSRSGSLGYGYTF
CDR3 DNA: TGTGCCAGCAGTCGCTCGGGATCCCTGGGCTATGGCTACACCTTC

V gene: TRBV21-1
J gene: TRBJ1-3
clone size: few
D gene: -
CDR3 protein: CASSNVGGRVSRNTIYF
CDR3 DNA: TGTGCCAGCAGCAACGTCGGGGGACGGGTCTCTAGAAACACCATATATTTT

V gene: TRBV18
J gene: TRBJ2-3
clone size: -
D gene: -
CDR3 protein: CASSLGHAADTQYF
CDR3 DNA: TGTGCCAGCTCATTAGGACATGCGGCAGATACGCAGTATTTT

V gene: TRBV7-2
J gene: TRBJ2-1
clone size: -
D gene: -
CDR3 protein: CASSSPGNEQFF
CDR3 DNA: TGTGCCAGCAGCTCGCCGGGGAATGAGCAGTTCTTC

V gene: TRBV2
J gene: TRBJ1-2
clone size: once
D gene: -
CDR3 protein: CASTIQTYGYTF
CDR3 DNA: TGTGCCAGCACTATACAGACCTATGGCTACACCTTC

V gene: TRBV4-3
J gene: TRBJ1-6
clone size: -
D gene: -
CDR3 protein: CASSQDRVISPLHF
CDR3 DNA: TGCGCCAGCAGCCAAGACAGGGTCATTTCACCCCTCCACTTT

V gene: TRBV9
J gene: TRBJ2-3
clone size: -
D gene: TRBD2
CDR3 protein: CASSPIPGLAGTDTQYF
CDR3 DNA: TGTGCCAGCAGCCCTATACCGGGACTAGCGGGGACAGATACGCAGTATTTT